The T cell receptor beta chain described here comes from a study of blood T cells in healthy people across ages. Whole-study findings and limits: The fall in TCR beta diversity per million T cells was roughly linear with age.

Drawing of peripheral blood yielded roughly 9.3 milliliters from each donor. Each sample gave at least 6 million isolated PBMCs. The CDR3 contains 14 residues. Between the trimmed V and J ends, which lost 8 bases and 6 bases, there was a span of 19 bases. Points on this clonotype: What it binds is not known.

A second PCR of 7 to 11 cycles used a sample-barcoded 5' primer and a J-beta primer mix. Carrying 12 random nucleotides, a template-switch adaptor labeled each individual cDNA molecule. From the 5' RACE reads, TCRdb called clonotypes with MiXCR, one entry per CDR3 protein. The sample has about 1.8 million distinct CDR3 sequences; 49% are singletons. V usage is TRBV12-3 or TRBV12-4 and J usage is TRBJ1-2, with D hard to call. Sequencing was done on a sample of blood. The clonotype was recovered from a woman aged 35 to 49 in good health. The CDR3 loop is CASERAKNVHGYTF. CDR3 in DNA: TGTGCCAGCGAAAGGGCCAAAAACGTCCATGGCTACACCTTC.